Below are 26 T cell receptor beta chains sequenced from a single sample in a study of T-cell memory formation after mild COVID-19. From the 5' RACE reads, TCRdb called clonotypes with MiXCR, one entry per CDR3 protein. The sample lists over 150,000 distinct CDR3 sequences, approximately 17% occurring once. The sequencing input was PBMCs or a T cell subset sorted from them (not recorded which). All receptors come from a man aged 18 to 29 who had mild COVID-19 (a few samples of this study predate the infection). Cell type and time point are not known.

V usage is TRBV5-1 and J usage is TRBJ2-1; the D gene is possibly TRBD1 (7 bases). V was clipped by 9 bases and J by 10 bases, with 20 bases between them. CDR1 and CDR2 (germline): SGHRS, YFSETQ. The CDR3 totals 13 residues. CDR3 residues: CATGTERLVEQFF. The DNA of the CDR3 is TGCGCCACCGGGACAGAGCGACTAGTCGAGCAGTTCTTC. Combining the CDR3 with reference TRBV5-1 and TRBJ2-1 gives the whole variable domain KAGVTQTPRYLIKTRGQQVTLSCSPISGHRSVSWYQQTPGQGLQFLFEYFSETQRNKGNFPGRFSGRQFSNSRSEMNVSTLELGDSALYLCATGTERLVEQFFGPGTRLTVL.

This clonotype appeared a few times. V and J are TRBV2 and TRBJ2-5; D might be TRBD1 or TRBD2, each matching 6 bases. The CDR3 contains 16 residues. Germline CDR1 reads SNHLY; CDR2 reads FYNNEI. V was pared by 4 bases and J by 4 bases, with 19 bases between. CDR3 protein: CASSVGASSEVETQYF. CDR3 nucleotides: TGTGCCAGCAGTGTGGGGGCCTCTAGCGAAGTAGAGACCCAGTACTTC. Full variable domain (rest looked up from reference TRBV2 and TRBJ2-5): EPEVTQTPSHQVTQMGQEVILRCVPISNHLYFYWYRQILGQKVEFLVSFYNNEISEKSEIFDDQFSVERPDGSNFTLKIRSTKLEDSAMYFCASSVGASSEVETQYFGPGTRLLVL.

This clonotype appeared many times. V usage is TRBV7-9 and J usage is TRBJ1-6; 8 bases are shared with TRBD1. Trimming removed 5 bases from V and 1 base from J; junction bases left unmatched: 1. This CDR3 is 15 amino acids long. Looked up from germline, CDR1 is SEHNR and CDR2 is FQNEAQ (reference sequence). The DNA of the CDR3 is TGTGCCAGCAGCACAGGGGGGTCCTATAATTCACCCCTCCACTTT. This sequence encodes CASSTGGSYNSPLHF.

The chain links TRBV6-1 to TRBJ1-5; D gene unclear. V was clipped by 3 bases and J by 6 bases, with 12 bases between them. This CDR3 is 14 amino acids long. Germline V lookup: CDR1 MNHNS, CDR2 SASEGT. The chain's CDR3 is CASSDGRGGQPQHF. CDR3 bases: TGTGCCAGCAGTGACGGCCGGGGAGGTCAGCCCCAGCATTTT.

J is TRBJ1-2 and V is TRBV7-2; D not resolved. Trimming stripped 2 bases from V and 0 bases from J, with 7 bases between. The germline V gene has CDR1 SGHTA and CDR2 FQGNSA. The CDR3 sequence is 14 residues long. The CDR3: CASSLSQANYGYTF. The CDR3 DNA is TGTGCCAGCAGCTTAAGCCAGGCTAACTATGGCTACACCTTC.

This chain connects TRBV5-1 to TRBJ2-3, with 9 bases matching TRBD1. The CDR3 spans 14 residues. V lost 4 bases, J lost 4 bases, and 4 bases stayed unmatched. CDR1 SGHRS and CDR2 YFSETQ come from the germline V gene. In nucleotides, the CDR3 is TGCGCCAGCAGCCCCGGGACAGGGTCAGATACGCAGTATTTT. This encodes CASSPGTGSDTQYF.

Only a few counts were recorded for this clonotype. CDR3 nucleotide sequence: TGTGCCAGCTCCATTACTAGCGGAAAAGAGACCCAGTACTTC. It is translated as CASSITSGKETQYF. The chain is built from TRBV18 and TRBJ2-5, with 8 bases lining up with TRBD2. The CDR3 is 14 residues long. CDR1 is KGHSH and CDR2 is LQKENI in the germline V gene. The V gene end was trimmed by 6 bases and the J gene end by 3 bases; junction bases not matched to a gene: 6.

This chain links TRBV5-1 with TRBJ2-5; D not certain. The germline V gene has CDR1 SGHRS and CDR2 YFSETQ. The length of the CDR3 is 14 residues. V was shortened by 1 base and J by 0 bases, with 7 bases between the two germline ends. DNA for the CDR3: TGCGCCAGCAGCTTGCGCCGGTACCAAGAGACCCAGTACTTC. Translation gives CASSLRRYQETQYF.

Here the CDR3 reads CSARDGQGAGGYTF. The CDR3 DNA follows: TGCAGTGCTAGAGATGGCCAGGGGGCTGGTGGCTACACCTTC. V gene TRBV20-1 combines with J gene TRBJ1-2, with 8 bases identical to TRBD1. Germline V gives CDR1 DFQATT, CDR2 SNEGSKA (reference sequence). V trimming: 0 bases; J trimming: 7 bases; junction bases outside the gene matches: 7. The CDR3 loop spans 14 amino acids.

The V call is TRBV11-2, the J call TRBJ1-6; D uncertain. V was cut by 5 bases and J by 7 bases, with 15 bases left in between. The CDR3 totals 15 residues. The germline CDR1 and CDR2 sequences are SGHAT and FQNNGV. Here the CDR3 reads CASSPNGGLNSPLHF. The CDR3 region has the DNA TGTGCCAGCAGCCCCAACGGAGGGCTAAATTCACCCCTCCACTTT.

The J gene is TRBJ2-3, the V gene TRBV14, with D possibly matching TRBD2 (6 bases). The CDR3 runs 17 residues. V lost 4 bases to trimming and J lost 4 bases, with 21 bases between them. Germline V gives CDR1 SGHDN, CDR2 FVKESK. This chain's CDR3 is CASSPFSGLEAADTQYF. The CDR3 coding sequence is TGTGCCAGCAGCCCCTTCAGCGGGTTGGAGGCGGCAGATACGCAGTATTTT.

In this sample, this clonotype turned up a few times. J is TRBJ2-7 and V is TRBV18, with TRBD1 identical over 7 bases. The germline CDR1 and CDR2 sequences are KGHSH and LQKENI. The CDR3 consists of 15 residues. The V gene end was trimmed by 3 bases and the J gene end by 3 bases; junction bases not matched to a gene: 8. CDR3 bases: TGTGCCAGCTCACCCCCAGGACAGGTTCTCTACGAGCAGTACTTC. Protein product: CASSPPGQVLYEQYF.

The V call is TRBV5-5, the J call TRBJ2-2; 8 nucleotides match TRBD1. The CDR3 covers 15 residues. CDR1 SGHKS and CDR2 YYEKEE come from the germline V gene (reference sequence). The junction had 3 bases not matched to a gene; V was cut back by 4 bases and J by 1 base. CDR3 bases: TGTGCCAGCAGCCGGGGACAGGAGAACACCGGGGAGCTGTTTTTT. This translates into CASSRGQENTGELFF.

The chain combines TRBV5-1 with TRBJ1-3, with D perhaps matching TRBD1 (6 bases). The CDR3 covers 15 residues. CDR1 and CDR2 from the germline V gene are SGHRS and YFSETQ. Trimming removed 5 bases at V and 0 bases at J, with 12 bases between. The CDR3 is CASRWGDNSGNTIYF. CDR3 DNA: TGCGCCAGCAGGTGGGGGGACAACTCTGGAAACACCATATATTTT.

This clonotype was seen at least ten times. CDR3 in amino acids: CASSTGPLNEKLFF. CDR3 sequence (DNA): TGTGCCAGCAGCACAGGGCCTCTCAATGAAAAACTGTTTTTT. The chain couples TRBV28 to TRBJ1-4; tentatively, D is TRBD1 (6 bases). V lost 6 bases and J lost 5, with 13 bases in between. CDR3 size: 14 residues. CDR1 and CDR2 from the germline V gene are MDHEN and SYDVKM.

The chain employs TRBV16 and TRBJ2-7; D is possibly TRBD1 (6 bases). Trimming took 4 bases from V and 1 from J, leaving 14 bases between them. This CDR3 region has 15 residues. In germline, CDR1 is KGHSY, CDR2 FQNENV. DNA for the CDR3: TGTGCCAGCAGCCGCGACAGGCCCCTATCCTACGAGCAGTACTTC. Amino acids: CASSRDRPLSYEQYF. The full variable domain, rest sourced from reference TRBV16 and TRBJ2-7, is GEEVAQTPKHLVRGEGQKAKLYCAPIKGHSYVFWYQQVLKNEFKFLISFQNENVFDETGMPKERFSAKCLPNSPCSLEIQATKLEDSAVYFCASSRDRPLSYEQYFGPGTRLTVT.

This clonotype was detected a few times. The chain couples TRBV5-1 to TRBJ2-3; a possible D gene is TRBD1 (5 bases). This CDR3 region has 13 residues. The germline V gene has CDR1 SGHRS and CDR2 YFSETQ. Trimming took 6 bases from V and 4 from J, leaving 12 bases between them. CDR3 sequence (DNA): TGCGCCAGCAAGGGGCAGGGCGCAGATACGCAGTATTTT. Amino acid sequence: CASKGQGADTQYF.

V and J are TRBV29-1 and TRBJ2-6; no clear D gene. Trimming took 4 bases from V and 4 from J, leaving 8 bases between them. CDR1 and CDR2 from the germline V gene are SQVTM and ANQGSEA. The CDR3 length is 13 residues. CDR3 sequence reads: CSVAMVGANVLTF. The CDR3 DNA follows: TGCAGCGTTGCCATGGTCGGGGCCAACGTCCTGACTTTC. The full variable domain, with the rest looked up from reference TRBV29-1 and TRBJ2-6, is SAVISQKPSRDICQRGTSLTIQCQVDSQVTMMFWYRQQPGQSLTLIATANQGSEATYESGFVIDKFPISRPNLTFSTLTVSNMSPEDSSIYLCSVAMVGANVLTFGAGSRLTVL.

The V call is TRBV7-3, the J call TRBJ2-1, with TRBD2 identical over 12 bases. Germline values: CDR1 SGHTA, CDR2 FQGTGA. This CDR3 spans 18 amino acids. After removal of 1 base from V and 6 bases from J, the junction contained 10 bases not matched to a gene. The chain's CDR3 is CASSLIGLAGGPGNEQFF. For the CDR3, the DNA is TGTGCCAGCAGCTTAATAGGGCTAGCGGGGGGGCCGGGCAATGAGCAGTTCTTC. The full variable domain, in which reference TRBV7-3 and TRBJ2-1 provide the parts outside the CDR3, is GAGVSQTPSNKVTEKGKYVELRCDPISGHTALYWYRQSLGQGPEFLIYFQGTGAADDSGLPNDRFFAVRPEGSVSTLKIQRTERGDSAVYLCASSLIGLAGGPGNEQFFGPGTRLTVL.

The chain uses TRBV5-1 and TRBJ1-2, with a weak D call TRBD1 (5 bases). Germline CDR1 and CDR2: SGHRS and YFSETQ. V was cut by 1 base and J by 4 bases, with 11 bases left in between. This CDR3 spans 14 amino acids. The CDR3 here is CASSLSTGGYGYTF. The CDR3, as DNA: TGCGCCAGCAGCTTGTCCACAGGAGGCTATGGCTACACCTTC.

This chain links TRBV20-1 with TRBJ2-7; D assignment may be TRBD1 or TRBD2 (5 bases each). The CDR3 contains 10 residues. The V gene lost 3 bases and the J gene lost 7 bases, with 7 bases spanning the gap. The V gene's germline CDR1 is DFQATT and CDR2 SNEGSKA (reference sequence). CDR3 coding DNA: TGCAGTGCTAGGGGGGAGGAGCAGTACTTC. Amino acids: CSARGEEQYF.

This clonotype was detected ten times or more. V is TRBV28 and J is TRBJ1-1, with 8 bases aligning to TRBD1. The CDR3 is 16 amino acids. With V trimmed by 0 bases and J by 1 base, 4 bases remained unmatched. Germline-derived CDR1 and CDR2 are MDHEN and SYDVKM. CDR3 DNA: TGTGCCAGCAGTTTATGGGCCGACAGGGGGAACACTGAAGCTTTCTTT. It codes for CASSLWADRGNTEAFF.

There are a few counts of this clonotype. CDR3 in DNA: TGTGCCATCAGAGCAGGGCGAGGGGAGACCCAGTACTTC. It encodes CAIRAGRGETQYF. The V and J genes are TRBV10-3 and TRBJ2-5; tentatively, D is TRBD1 or TRBD2 (5 bases each). The ends were cut back, 6 bases at V and 5 bases at J, with 13 bases in the middle. This CDR3 has 13 residues. From germline, CDR1 is ENHRY and CDR2 SYGVKD.

In this sample, this clonotype turned up a few times. The V gene is TRBV11-2, the J gene TRBJ2-5; D is perhaps TRBD2 (5 bases). This CDR3 comprises 12 residues. Germline assignment: CDR1 SGHAT and CDR2 FQNNGV. V was trimmed by 0 bases and J by 9 bases, leaving 8 bases between them. CDR3 bases: TGTGCCAGCAGCTTAGACCTAGCACCCCAGTACTTC. Its protein is CASSLDLAPQYF.

This clonotype was seen a few times. V is TRBV20-1 and J is TRBJ2-5, with 7 bases lining up with TRBD2. The CDR3 has 13 residues. The V and J ends lost 2 bases and 5 bases, in that order; junction bases with no gene match: 5. The V gene's germline CDR1 is DFQATT and CDR2 SNEGSKA (reference sequence). The DNA for the CDR3 is TGCAGTGCTAGAACGGGGGGACGGGAGACCCAGTACTTC. Translating gives CSARTGGRETQYF.

The J gene is TRBJ2-5, the V gene TRBV7-3, with TRBD2 identical over 9 bases. Germline-derived CDR1 and CDR2 are SGHTA and FQGTGA. V was clipped by 4 bases and J by 4 bases; unmatched bases: 7. The CDR3 is 15 amino acids. The chain's CDR3 is CASSSGLALGETQYF. CDR3 coding DNA: TGTGCCAGCAGCTCGGGACTAGCTCTCGGAGAGACCCAGTACTTC.